This paragraph covers one TCR beta chain sequence. The protocol was immunoSEQ multiplex PCR, while the TCRdb copy is restricted to in-frame clones and leaves out a portion. This table has under 70,000 clones, around 85% appearing once. The record originates from a study of OX40 agonist ivuxolimab in advanced cancers. CDR1 SEHNR and CDR2 FQNEAQ come from the germline V gene (reference sequence). CDR3 size: 13 residues. V was pared by 5 bases and J by 10 bases, with 17 bases between. This receptor was taken from an adult with an advanced solid tumor such as melanoma, head and neck, liver or kidney cancer. Material: CD4+ or CD8+ T cells sorted from blood, obtained in a trial of the OX40 agonist ivuxolimab. The chain links TRBV7-9 to TRBJ1-2; no firm D call. CDR3 protein: CASSRRILEDYTF. The CDR3 nucleotides read TGTGCCAGCAGCCGTCGTATATTAGAGGACTACACCTTC.